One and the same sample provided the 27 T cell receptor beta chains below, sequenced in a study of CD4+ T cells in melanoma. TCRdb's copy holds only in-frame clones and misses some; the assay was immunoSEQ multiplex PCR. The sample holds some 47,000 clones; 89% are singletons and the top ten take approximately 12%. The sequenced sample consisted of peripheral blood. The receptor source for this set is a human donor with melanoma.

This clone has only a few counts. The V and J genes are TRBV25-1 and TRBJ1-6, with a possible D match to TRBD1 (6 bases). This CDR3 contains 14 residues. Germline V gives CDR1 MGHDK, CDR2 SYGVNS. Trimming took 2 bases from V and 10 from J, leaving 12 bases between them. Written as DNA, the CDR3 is TGTGCCAGCAGTGAAGAGGGGGGTCGATCACCCCTCCACTTT. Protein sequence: CASSEEGGRSPLHF.

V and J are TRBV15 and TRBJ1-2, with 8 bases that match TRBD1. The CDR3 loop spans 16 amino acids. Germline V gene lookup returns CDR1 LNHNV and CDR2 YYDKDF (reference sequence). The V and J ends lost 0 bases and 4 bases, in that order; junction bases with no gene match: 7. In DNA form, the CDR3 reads TGTGCCACCAGCAGAGATCAATGGACAGGGTCCTATGGCTACACCTTC. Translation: CATSRDQWTGSYGYTF.

In nucleotides, the CDR3 is TGTGCCAGCAGCTCGCGACAGGGGGCATACGAGCAGTACTTC. This sequence encodes CASSSRQGAYEQYF. This rearrangement joins TRBV7-2 to TRBJ2-7; 10 bases align to TRBD1. Germline CDR1 and CDR2: SGHTA and FQGNSA. This CDR3 is 14 amino acids long. V trimming: 4 bases; J trimming: 4 bases; junction bases outside the gene matches: 4.

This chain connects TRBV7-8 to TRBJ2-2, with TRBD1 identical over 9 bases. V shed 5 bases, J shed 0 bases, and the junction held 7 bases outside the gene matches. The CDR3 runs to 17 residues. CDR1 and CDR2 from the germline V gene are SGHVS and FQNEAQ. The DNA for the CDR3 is TGTGCCAGCAGCCTGGACAGGGGTCTCTCGAACACCGGGGAGCTGTTTTTT. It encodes CASSLDRGLSNTGELFF.

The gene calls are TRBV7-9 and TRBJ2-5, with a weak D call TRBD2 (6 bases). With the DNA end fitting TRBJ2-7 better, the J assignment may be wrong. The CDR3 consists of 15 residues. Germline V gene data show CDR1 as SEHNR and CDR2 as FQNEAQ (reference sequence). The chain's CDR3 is CASTTGGTRAYEQYF. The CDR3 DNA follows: TGTGCCAGCACCACAGGAGGGACCAGAGCCTACGAGCAGTACTTC.

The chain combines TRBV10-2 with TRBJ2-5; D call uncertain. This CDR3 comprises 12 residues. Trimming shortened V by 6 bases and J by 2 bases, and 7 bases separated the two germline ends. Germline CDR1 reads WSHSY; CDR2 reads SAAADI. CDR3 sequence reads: CASRAGQETQYF. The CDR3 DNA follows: TGCGCCAGCAGGGCAGGACAAGAGACCCAGTACTTC.

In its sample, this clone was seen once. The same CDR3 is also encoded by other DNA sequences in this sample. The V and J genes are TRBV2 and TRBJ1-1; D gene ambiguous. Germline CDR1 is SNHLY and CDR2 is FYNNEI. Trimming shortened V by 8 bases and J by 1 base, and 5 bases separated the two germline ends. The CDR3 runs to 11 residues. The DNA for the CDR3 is TGTGCCAGCCTTCGGAACACTGAAGCTTTCTTT. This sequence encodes CASLRNTEAFF.

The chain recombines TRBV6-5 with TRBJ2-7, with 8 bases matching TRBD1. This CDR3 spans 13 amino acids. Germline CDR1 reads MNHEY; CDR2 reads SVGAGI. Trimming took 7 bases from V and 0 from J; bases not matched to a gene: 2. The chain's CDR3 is CASTRGPSYEQYF. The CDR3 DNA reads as TGTGCCAGCACCAGGGGGCCCTCCTACGAGCAGTACTTC.

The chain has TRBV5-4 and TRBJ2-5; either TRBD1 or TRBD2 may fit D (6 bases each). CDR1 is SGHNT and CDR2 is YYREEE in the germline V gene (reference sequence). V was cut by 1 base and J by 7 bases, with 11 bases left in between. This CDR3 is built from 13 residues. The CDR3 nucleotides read TGTGCCAGCAGCTTGCAACAGGGACTGACCCAGTACTTC. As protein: CASSLQQGLTQYF.

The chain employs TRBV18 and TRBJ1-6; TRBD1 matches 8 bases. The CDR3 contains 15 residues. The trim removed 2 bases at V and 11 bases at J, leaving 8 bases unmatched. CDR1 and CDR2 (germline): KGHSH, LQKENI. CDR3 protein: CASSPEAGGRTPLHF. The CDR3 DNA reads TGTGCCAGCTCACCAGAGGCAGGGGGCCGTACACCCCTCCACTTT. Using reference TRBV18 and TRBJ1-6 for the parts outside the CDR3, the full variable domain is NAGVMQNPRHLVRRRGQEARLRCSPMKGHSHVYWYRQLPEEGLKFMVYLQKENIIDESGMPKERFSAEFPKEGPSILRIQQVVRGDSAAYFCASSPEAGGRTPLHFGNGTRLTVT.

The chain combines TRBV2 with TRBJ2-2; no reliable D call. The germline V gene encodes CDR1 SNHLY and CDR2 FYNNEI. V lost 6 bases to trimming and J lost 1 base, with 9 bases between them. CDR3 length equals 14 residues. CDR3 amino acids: CASRTPLNTGELFF. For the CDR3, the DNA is TGTGCCAGCAGGACTCCATTGAACACCGGGGAGCTGTTTTTT.

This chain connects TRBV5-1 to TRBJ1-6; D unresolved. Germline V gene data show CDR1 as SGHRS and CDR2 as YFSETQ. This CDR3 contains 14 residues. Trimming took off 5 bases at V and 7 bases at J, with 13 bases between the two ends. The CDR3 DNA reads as TGCGCCAGCAGAACAGCCGAAGGAAATTCACCCCTCCACTTT. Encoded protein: CASRTAEGNSPLHF.

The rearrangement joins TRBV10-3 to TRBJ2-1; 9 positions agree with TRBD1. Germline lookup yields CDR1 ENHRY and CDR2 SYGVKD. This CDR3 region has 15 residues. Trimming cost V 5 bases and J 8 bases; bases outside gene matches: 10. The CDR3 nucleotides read TGTGCCATCAGTCACCCACAGGGGGCCCGCGATGAGCAGTTCTTC. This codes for CAISHPQGARDEQFF.

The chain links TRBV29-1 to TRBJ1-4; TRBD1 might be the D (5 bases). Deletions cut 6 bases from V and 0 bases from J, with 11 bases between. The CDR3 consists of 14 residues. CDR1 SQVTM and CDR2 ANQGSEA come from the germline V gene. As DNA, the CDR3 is TGCAGCGTCCGAACAGGAGCAACTAATGAAAAACTGTTTTTT. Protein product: CSVRTGATNEKLFF.

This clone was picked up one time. The CDR3 spells CASSLPSDSSHNSPLHF. CDR3 in DNA: TGTGCCAGCAGCTTACCCTCGGACAGTTCCCATAATTCACCCCTCCACTTT. The gene calls are TRBV7-2 and TRBJ1-6; tentatively, D is TRBD1 (6 bases). Per the germline V gene, CDR1 is SGHTA and CDR2 is FQGNSA. CDR3 length equals 17 residues. V lost 2 bases, J lost 5 bases, and 16 bases lay in between.

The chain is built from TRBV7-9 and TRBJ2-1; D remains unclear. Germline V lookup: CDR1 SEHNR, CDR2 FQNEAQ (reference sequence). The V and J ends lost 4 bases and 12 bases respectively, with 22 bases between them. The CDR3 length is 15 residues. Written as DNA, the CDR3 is TGTGCCAGCAGCTCCCCCACGATGGGCGCCTTGAGGCAGTTCTTC. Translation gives CASSSPTMGALRQFF.

CDR3: CASGLKIQGEGYTF. The CDR3, as DNA: TGTGCTAGTGGTTTGAAAATTCAGGGGGAGGGCTACACCTTC. The rearrangement uses TRBV12-5 and TRBJ1-2; 7 bases fit TRBD1. The CDR3 totals 14 residues. Losses at the gene ends were 2 bases for V and 8 bases for J; bases not matched to a gene: 8. Germline lookup yields CDR1 LGHNT and CDR2 FRNRAP.

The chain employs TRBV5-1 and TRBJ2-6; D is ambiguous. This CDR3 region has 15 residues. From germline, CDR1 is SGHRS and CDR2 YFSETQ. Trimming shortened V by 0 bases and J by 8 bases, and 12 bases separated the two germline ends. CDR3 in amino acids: CASSLATSTPNVLTF. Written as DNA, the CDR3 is TGCGCCAGCAGCTTGGCGACCAGTACGCCCAACGTCCTGACTTTC.

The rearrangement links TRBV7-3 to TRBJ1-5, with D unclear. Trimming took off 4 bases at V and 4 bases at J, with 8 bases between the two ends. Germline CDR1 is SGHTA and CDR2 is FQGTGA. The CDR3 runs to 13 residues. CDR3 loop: CASSSGLNQPQHF. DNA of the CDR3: TGTGCCAGCAGCTCCGGCCTGAATCAGCCCCAGCATTTT.

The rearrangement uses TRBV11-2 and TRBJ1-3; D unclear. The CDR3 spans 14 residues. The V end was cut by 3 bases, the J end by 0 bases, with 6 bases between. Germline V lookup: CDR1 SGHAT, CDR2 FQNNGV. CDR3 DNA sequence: TGTGCCAGCAGCTTGGGGAGCTCTGGAAACACCATATATTTT. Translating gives CASSLGSSGNTIYF.

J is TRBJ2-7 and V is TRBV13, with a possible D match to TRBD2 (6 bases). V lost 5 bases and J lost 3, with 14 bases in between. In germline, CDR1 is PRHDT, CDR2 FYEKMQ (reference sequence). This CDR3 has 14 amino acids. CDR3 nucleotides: TGTGCCAGCAGCGCCCCGGGGGATGGCTACGAGCAGTACTTC. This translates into CASSAPGDGYEQYF.

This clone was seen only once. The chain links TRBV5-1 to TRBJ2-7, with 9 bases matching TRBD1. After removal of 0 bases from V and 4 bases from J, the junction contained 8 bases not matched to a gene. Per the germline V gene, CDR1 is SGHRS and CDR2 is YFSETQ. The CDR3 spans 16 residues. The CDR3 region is CASSLGGTGGLYEQYF. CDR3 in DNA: TGCGCCAGCAGCTTGGGAGGAACAGGGGGCTTGTACGAGCAGTACTTC. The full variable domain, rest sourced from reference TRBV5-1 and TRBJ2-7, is KAGVTQTPRYLIKTRGQQVTLSCSPISGHRSVSWYQQTPGQGLQFLFEYFSETQRNKGNFPGRFSGRQFSNSRSEMNVSTLELGDSALYLCASSLGGTGGLYEQYFGPGTRLTVT.

The CDR3 sequence: CATSRERGAPYNEQFF. The CDR3 DNA sequence: TGTGCCACCAGCAGAGAACGGGGGGCCCCCTACAATGAGCAGTTCTTC. This chain joins TRBV15 and TRBJ2-1, with a tentative D call TRBD2 (7 bases). This CDR3 is built from 16 residues. Germline V gene lookup returns CDR1 LNHNV and CDR2 YYDKDF (reference sequence). Trimming pared 0 bases from V and 2 bases from J, leaving 11 bases between.

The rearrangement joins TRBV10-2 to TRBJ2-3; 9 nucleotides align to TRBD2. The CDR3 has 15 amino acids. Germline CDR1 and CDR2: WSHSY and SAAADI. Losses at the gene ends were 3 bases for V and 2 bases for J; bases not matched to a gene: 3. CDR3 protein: CASSDSGGSTDTQYF. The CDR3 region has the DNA TGCGCCAGCAGTGATAGCGGGGGTTCCACAGATACGCAGTATTTT.

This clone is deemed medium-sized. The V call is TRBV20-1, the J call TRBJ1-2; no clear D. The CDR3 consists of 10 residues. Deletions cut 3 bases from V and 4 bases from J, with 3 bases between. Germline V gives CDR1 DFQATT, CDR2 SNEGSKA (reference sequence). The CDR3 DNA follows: TGCAGTGCTAGCGGCTATGGCTACACCTTC. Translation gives CSASGYGYTF.

CDR3 bases: TGTGCCAGCAGCTTCAACTACAATGAGCAGTTCTTC. This translates into CASSFNYNEQFF. The V gene is TRBV11-2, the J gene TRBJ2-1; D gene uncertain. The CDR3 runs 12 residues. The germline gives CDR1 SGHAT, CDR2 FQNNGV. With 3 bases removed from V and 3 bases from J, the gap between germline ends came to 3 bases.

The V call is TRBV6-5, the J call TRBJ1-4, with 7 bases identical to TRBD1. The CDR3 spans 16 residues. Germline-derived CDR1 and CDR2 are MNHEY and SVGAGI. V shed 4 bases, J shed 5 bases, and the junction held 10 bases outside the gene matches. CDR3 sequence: CASSWFPSTGNEKLFF. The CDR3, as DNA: TGTGCCAGCAGTTGGTTCCCCTCGACAGGGAATGAAAAACTGTTTTTT.